The 26 T cell receptor beta chains given below trace back to one sample, sequenced in a study of T-cell memory formation after mild COVID-19 (dated by TCRdb to about 2021). Libraries came from 5' RACE. Data came from an Illumina NovaSeq 6000. TCRdb reprocessing: public reads trimmed at Q25 with fastp, clones called with MiXCR, in-frame beta chains kept. Each CDR3 protein gets just one entry, which takes the most common genes and DNA from the rows behind it. In this sample the table shows tens of thousands of distinct CDR3 sequences, about 13% of which occur a single time. Roughly a quarter of the sample comes from the top ten. The sequenced sample was PBMCs or a T cell subset sorted from them (not recorded which). The receptors stem from an adult woman who had mild COVID-19 (a few samples of this study predate the infection). The sample titles of this study are shuffled in the database, so cell type and time point are left out; the donor was told from shared clones.

This clonotype occurred a few times. The chain recombines TRBV6-1 with TRBJ2-1; D may be TRBD2 (6 bases). CDR1 and CDR2 from the germline V gene are MNHNS and SASEGT. With 4 bases removed from V and 6 bases from J, the gap between germline ends came to 22 bases. The CDR3 consists of 17 residues. CDR3 residues: CASSGMRDPMPSNEQFF. As DNA, the CDR3 is TGTGCCAGCAGTGGAATGCGGGACCCGATGCCCTCCAATGAGCAGTTCTTC.

This clonotype was counted between two and nine times. The CDR3 DNA reads TGTGCCAGCAGTCAGGATTGGGACAGGAGTGACTATGGCTACACCTTC. Protein sequence: CASSQDWDRSDYGYTF. The chain carries TRBV12-3 or TRBV12-4 and TRBJ1-2, with 8 bases fitting TRBD1. V lost 5 bases to trimming and J lost 3 bases; unmatched junction nucleotides: 11. This CDR3 is built from 16 residues.

This chain uses TRBV24-1 with TRBJ2-1; D may be TRBD2 (6 bases). Germline assignment: CDR1 KGHDR and CDR2 SFDVKD. This CDR3 is 16 amino acids long. The V end lost 4 bases, the J end lost 3 bases, and 15 bases lay between the germline ends. CDR3 residues: CATSDQTGTYYNEQFF. The CDR3 DNA is TGTGCCACCAGTGACCAGACGGGGACTTACTACAATGAGCAGTTCTTC.

The chain is built from TRBV3-1 and TRBJ1-2; perhaps TRBD1 as D (5 bases). The germline V gene encodes CDR1 LGHDT and CDR2 YNNKEL (reference sequence). This CDR3 has 18 amino acids. Between the trimmed V and J ends, which lost 2 bases and 0 bases, there was a span of 19 bases. The CDR3 nucleotides are TGTGCCAGCAGCCAAAAGATCGTACAGGTTTCAGCTAACTATGGCTACACCTTC. Encoded protein: CASSQKIVQVSANYGYTF.

This chain joins TRBV4-2 and TRBJ2-5; D ambiguous. Per germline, CDR1 LGHNA and CDR2 YNFKEQ. This CDR3 spans 14 amino acids. V lost 5 bases and J lost 7, with 17 bases in between. The DNA for the CDR3 is TGTGCCAGCAGCTCCTTCGGGTTATCTGGGACCCAGTACTTC. Protein: CASSSFGLSGTQYF.

The rearrangement links TRBV4-1 to TRBJ2-1; the D gene is possibly TRBD2 (7 bases). Germline CDR1 is MGHRA and CDR2 is YSYEKL. This CDR3 has 14 residues. Trimming shortened V by 5 bases and J by 4 bases, and 12 bases separated the two germline ends. The CDR3 DNA sequence: TGCGCCAGCAGCAGGGGGGGTTCTTACAATGAGCAGTTCTTC. Amino acid sequence: CASSRGGSYNEQFF.

This clonotype was counted many times. The gene calls are TRBV29-1 and TRBJ2-7; no reliable D call. From germline, CDR1 is SQVTM and CDR2 ANQGSEA. This CDR3 comprises 9 residues. Trimming shortened V by 8 bases and J by 4 bases, and 6 bases separated the two germline ends. The CDR3 spells CSPVYEQYF. The CDR3 DNA sequence: TGCAGCCCCGTATACGAGCAGTACTTC.

In this sample, this clonotype turned up a few times. The V gene is TRBV7-2, the J gene TRBJ2-1, with D possibly matching TRBD2 (5 bases). Trimming removed 5 bases from V and 6 bases from J, with 17 bases in between. Per the germline V gene, CDR1 is SGHTA and CDR2 is FQGNSA. The CDR3 extends over 15 amino acids. CDR3 DNA sequence: TGTGCCAGCAGCCCAGGCCCGGGAAAAGTCAATGAGCAGTTCTTC. Protein product: CASSPGPGKVNEQFF. Based on the CDR3 plus reference TRBV7-2 and TRBJ2-1, the full variable domain is GAGVSQSPSNKVTEKGKDVELRCDPISGHTALYWYRQSLGQGLEFLIYFQGNSAPDKSGLPSDRFSAERTGGSVSTLTIQRTQQEDSAVYLCASSPGPGKVNEQFFGPGTRLTVL.

The genes are TRBV9 and TRBJ2-2; D not resolved. The CDR3 consists of 13 residues. V was cut by 4 bases and J by 0 bases, with 4 bases left in between. Per the germline V gene, CDR1 is SGDLS and CDR2 is YYNGEE. The CDR3: CASSTSNTGELFF. As DNA, the CDR3 is TGTGCCAGCAGCACTTCGAACACCGGGGAGCTGTTTTTT.

This clonotype was found a few times. The chain joins TRBV20-1 to TRBJ2-1; 9 bases are shared with TRBD2. CDR1 is DFQATT, CDR2 SNEGSKA, per germline (reference sequence). This CDR3 has 16 amino acids. J lost 2 bases, V lost 2 bases, and 7 bases had no gene match. The CDR3 region has the DNA TGCAGTGCTAGACGGCTTAGCGGGAGCCCCTACAATGAGCAGTTCTTC. Translated: CSARRLSGSPYNEQFF.

This clonotype has a handful of counts. The rearrangement links TRBV7-9 to TRBJ2-5, with 12 bases identical to TRBD2. Germline V gene sequence: CDR1 SEHNR, CDR2 FQNEAQ (reference sequence). This CDR3 region has 15 residues. Trimming at V came to 4 bases and at J to 5 bases, leaving 5 bases not matched to a gene. The CDR3 loop is CASSSLAGGPETQYF. The CDR3 DNA follows: TGTGCCAGCAGCTCCCTAGCGGGAGGGCCGGAGACCCAGTACTTC. Full variable domain (outside the CDR3, taken from reference TRBV7-9 and TRBJ2-5): DTGVSQNPRHKITKRGQNVTFRCDPISEHNRLYWYRQTLGQGPEFLTYFQNEAQLEKSRLLSDRFSAERPKGSFSTLEIQRTEQGDSAMYLCASSSLAGGPETQYFGPGTRLLVL.

V gene TRBV20-1 combines with J gene TRBJ2-1, with D possibly TRBD2 on 6 matching bases. The CDR3 is 15 residues long. The V end lost 1 base, the J end lost 3 bases, and 13 bases lay between the germline ends. In germline, CDR1 is DFQATT, CDR2 SNEGSKA (reference sequence). CDR3 region: CSARVEGEYYNEQFF. The CDR3 DNA is TGCAGTGCTAGAGTGGAGGGAGAATACTACAATGAGCAGTTCTTC.

There are a few counts of this clonotype. The CDR3 DNA reads TGTGCCAGCAGCTTAGGGACGGCTATTGACCAGCCCCAGCATTTT. This translates into CASSLGTAIDQPQHF. V usage is TRBV7-6 and J usage is TRBJ1-5; D gene uncertain. Between the trimmed V and J ends, which lost 1 base and 7 bases, there was a span of 14 bases. The CDR3 totals 15 residues. Germline V gene lookup returns CDR1 SGHVS and CDR2 FNYEAQ.

The V gene is TRBV20-1, the J gene TRBJ2-1; 7 nucleotides align to TRBD1. The germline gives CDR1 DFQATT, CDR2 SNEGSKA (reference sequence). The CDR3 has 14 amino acids. V was clipped by 5 bases and J by 4 bases; unmatched bases: 8. For the CDR3, the DNA is TGCAGTGCTCTCACAGGGGTTGTGTACAATGAGCAGTTCTTC. It translates to CSALTGVVYNEQFF.

The chain uses TRBV5-1 and TRBJ1-1; 8 bases line up with TRBD1. V lost 5 bases to trimming and J lost 11 bases; unmatched junction nucleotides: 14. The CDR3 loop spans 14 amino acids. Germline V lookup: CDR1 SGHRS, CDR2 YFSETQ. The CDR3 loop reads CASSKATVDRDAFF. DNA of the CDR3: TGCGCCAGCAGTAAGGCTACGGTGGACAGGGATGCTTTCTTT.

V is TRBV7-8 and J is TRBJ1-5; no firm D call. V was shortened by 5 bases and J by 2 bases, with 19 bases between the two germline ends. The length of the CDR3 is 17 residues. CDR1 and CDR2 (germline): SGHVS, FQNEAQ. The CDR3 reads CASSRTGQDGGNQPQHF. In nucleotides, the CDR3 is TGTGCCAGCAGCCGCACTGGGCAGGATGGGGGCAATCAGCCCCAGCATTTT.

At least ten counts were recorded for this clonotype. V and J are TRBV6-6 and TRBJ2-1, with D perhaps being TRBD1 or TRBD2 (5 bases each). There are 14 residues in the CDR3. Trimming shortened V by 5 bases and J by 12 bases, and 20 bases separated the two germline ends. CDR1 and CDR2 (germline): MNHNY, SVGAGI (reference sequence). CDR3: CASSPRDGLGVQFF. The CDR3 region has the DNA TGTGCCAGCAGTCCCCGGGACGGCTTAGGAGTGCAGTTCTTC.

This clonotype was counted a few times. This sequence joins TRBV9 and TRBJ2-7; TRBD2 agrees at 7 bases. The CDR3 is 14 residues long. With V trimmed by 0 bases and J by 3 bases, 3 bases remained unmatched. CDR1 and CDR2 from the germline V gene are SGDLS and YYNGEE. The CDR3 bases are TGTGCCAGCAGCGTAGATGGGGGGGGCTACGAGCAGTACTTC. Amino acids: CASSVDGGGYEQYF.

V is TRBV24-1 and J is TRBJ2-3, with unresolved D. CDR1 and CDR2 from the germline V gene are KGHDR and SFDVKD. Trimming removed 3 bases at V and 2 bases at J, with 2 bases between. The length of the CDR3 is 12 residues. The CDR3 reads CATSDITDTQYF. The CDR3 DNA is TGTGCCACCAGTGATATCACAGATACGCAGTATTTT.

A remark on this clonotype: An end of the junction does not agree with germline; a read error may underlie this. V gene TRBV5-1 combines with J gene TRBJ2-2, with TRBD2 identical over 7 bases. CDR1 and CDR2 (germline): SGHRS, YFSETQ. There are 16 residues in the CDR3. CDR3 nucleotides: TGCTCCAGCAGCCTGACGGCGGGAGATCACACCGGGGAGCTGTTTTTT. Translation: CSSSLTAGDHTGELFF.

V gene TRBV12-3 or TRBV12-4 combines with J gene TRBJ1-2; the match to TRBD1 covers 9 bases. V trimming: 7 bases; J trimming: 4 bases; junction bases outside the gene matches: 10. This CDR3 has 15 amino acids. This CDR3 is CASNSGQGPIYGYTF. The DNA for the CDR3 is TGTGCCAGCAACTCCGGACAGGGGCCCATCTATGGCTACACCTTC.

The J gene is TRBJ1-1, the V gene TRBV19; D is uncertain. CDR1 LNHDA and CDR2 SQIVND come from the germline V gene (reference sequence). Trimming left V 2 bases short and J 1 base short, with 11 bases between. The CDR3 length is 15 residues. The CDR3, as DNA: TGTGCCAGTAGTATAAGCTCGCCAGGGAACACTGAAGCTTTCTTT. This gives the protein CASSISSPGNTEAFF.

The table lists this clonotype with a few counts. This sequence joins TRBV12-3 or TRBV12-4 and TRBJ2-1, with 11 bases matching TRBD2. J gave up 8 bases and V 6 bases, and 21 bases lay outside the gene matches. The CDR3 is 19 residues long. The CDR3 sequence: CASRPTIGTSGPSSYEQFF. The CDR3 DNA is TGTGCCAGCAGGCCTACTATCGGGACTAGCGGTCCCTCGAGCTATGAGCAGTTCTTC.

The rearrangement links TRBV24-1 to TRBJ2-1; 8 positions match TRBD1. Trimming took 0 bases from V and 8 from J; bases not matched to a gene: 5. CDR1 is KGHDR, CDR2 SFDVKD, per germline. The CDR3 extends over 15 amino acids. The CDR3 protein is CATSDLPRGQDEQFF. The CDR3, as DNA: TGTGCCACCAGTGATTTGCCCAGGGGGCAAGATGAGCAGTTCTTC.

The chain couples TRBV5-5 to TRBJ1-2; TRBD1 matches 9 bases. Germline V lookup: CDR1 SGHKS, CDR2 YYEKEE (reference sequence). The CDR3 loop spans 13 amino acids. The V and J ends lost 3 bases and 14 bases, in that order; junction bases with no gene match: 11. DNA of the CDR3: TGTGCCAGCAGCTCCGGGACAGGGAGGTTATGGACCTTC. This codes for CASSSGTGRLWTF.

In its sample, this clonotype was seen a few times. V is TRBV3-1 and J is TRBJ2-7, with D possibly matching TRBD2 (5 bases). Trimming took off 1 base at V and 4 bases at J, with 11 bases between the two ends. In germline, CDR1 is LGHDT, CDR2 YNNKEL (reference sequence). The CDR3 consists of 14 residues. CDR3 loop: CASSQAGLLYEQYF. The CDR3 DNA reads TGTGCCAGCAGCCAAGCGGGGTTGCTTTACGAGCAGTACTTC.